This T cell receptor (beta chain) was identified in a study of shared clonotypes between healthy human individuals. At the level of the study: CD4 naive cells filled three plates per donor, CD4 memory three, CD8 naive two and CD8 memory one.

Study results and limitations: Sequencing depth was a factor that was expected to affect clonotype sharing among donors. In contrast to clonotypes shared by all four donors, non-shared clonotypes had lower generation probabilities.

A note on this clone: Its antigen is undetermined.

Sequencing used immunoSEQ multiplex PCR; TCRdb keeps in-frame clones, though not all of them. The data show some 1,100,000 clones, 78% seen once. The germline V gene encodes CDR1 LNHDA and CDR2 SQIVND (reference sequence). The CDR3 is made up of 14 amino acids. V lost 3 bases to trimming and J lost 3 bases; unmatched junction nucleotides: 3. The TCR comes from a man between 18 and 29 years old in good health. Some clones in this sample may be carry-over from other donors' samples. The specimen was memory CD4+ T cells from PBMCs. Subset described: CD45RA-negative fraction. The V call is TRBV19, the J call TRBJ2-7; 9 nucleotides align to TRBD2. This chain's CDR3 is CASSIASGVYEQYF. In DNA, the CDR3 is TGTGCCAGTAGTATTGCTAGCGGGGTCTACGAGCAGTACTTC.